This is a list of T cell receptor beta chains from one sample in a study of blood T cell repertoires in COVID-19. Some clones are missing from TCRdb's copy, which holds only in-frame ones; the method was immunoSEQ multiplex PCR. The sample has approximately 200,000 clones, roughly 76% seen once. The sample taken for sequencing was peripheral blood. The source of these receptors is a human donor in a cohort sampled during active COVID-19. Both conserved end residues are part of each CDR3. D genes are given only for firm matches. Size is omitted from some rows. Given values are once, few, many or a class for expanded clones.

abundance	d_gene	v_gene	len	j_gene	CDR3nt	CDR3aa
.	.	TRBV7-8	14	TRBJ1-5	TGTGCCAGCAGCTTAGTATCCGGGAAGCAGCCCCAGCATTTT	CASSLVSGKQPQHF
.	TRBD2	TRBV7-2	15	TRBJ2-7	TGTGCCAGCAGCTTTTCGCTAGCGGGGTCCTACGAGCAGTACTTC	CASSFSLAGSYEQYF
.	.	TRBV7-6	16	TRBJ2-2	TGTGCCAGCAGCCTCGCCGGCGGGGTCAACACCGGGGAGCTGTTTTTT	CASSLAGGVNTGELFF
once	.	TRBV28	17	TRBJ2-7	TGTGCCAGCAGTACCTTGGGGGGAGACTTCCTTCGCTACGAGCAGTACTTC	CASSTLGGDFLRYEQYF
.	TRBD1	TRBV10-3	15	TRBJ1-2	TGTGCCATCAGTGGGACCGGGACAGGGGTCCCGCGTGGCGCCTTC	CAISGTGTGVPRGAF
.	.	TRBV12-3/TRBV12-4	13	TRBJ2-7	TGTGCCAGCAGTCGACAGTATACCTACGAGCAGTACTTC	CASSRQYTYEQYF
.	TRBD1	TRBV27	15	TRBJ1-2	TGTGCCAGCAGTTTAGCCTCACAGGGGAACTATGGCTACACCTTC	CASSLASQGNYGYTF
few	.	TRBV9	15	TRBJ2-7	TGTGCCAGCAGCCCCCAAGAAAGCGCTTCCTACGAGCAGTACTTC	CASSPQESASYEQYF
.	TRBD2	TRBV5-1	18	TRBJ2-3	TGCGCCAGCAGCTTGCCTAAGTTAGCGGGAGGGCCCGGAGATACGCAGTATTTT	CASSLPKLAGGPGDTQYF
.	TRBD2	TRBV9	16	TRBJ2-1	TGTGCCAGCAGCGTAGTTAGCGGGAGGGCCTACAATGAGCAGTTCTTC	CASSVVSGRAYNEQFF
few	.	TRBV28	14	TRBJ1-6	TGTGCCAGCACCCACGGGGGGCGAAATTCACCCCTCCACTTT	CASTHGGRNSPLHF
.	TRBD2	TRBV11-2	15	TRBJ2-1	TGTGCCAGCGCCCTAGCGGGGGGCTCCTACAATGAGCAGTTCTTC	CASALAGGSYNEQFF
once	TRBD1	TRBV13	17	TRBJ2-4	TGTGCCAGCAGCTCCGCGGGGGACAGGGTTACCAAAAACATTCAGTACTTC	CASSSAGDRVTKNIQYF
.	TRBD2	TRBV6-2/TRBV6-3	12	TRBJ2-1	TGTGCCAGCAGCCGACTAGCTAATGAGCAGTTCTTC	CASSRLANEQFF
.	TRBD1	TRBV6-4	14	TRBJ1-5	TGTGCCAGCAGTCGACAGGGAGGTAATCAGCCCCAGCATTTT	CASSRQGGNQPQHF
.	.	TRBV5-1	15	TRBJ2-7	TGCGCCAGCAGCTTGGGGTCAGGGGTAATGGCCGAGCAGTACTTC	CASSLGSGVMAEQYF
.	.	TRBV6-5	15	TRBJ2-7	TGTGCCAGCAGCCTGGGGAGGTTTGTAGGCTACGAGCAGTACTTC	CASSLGRFVGYEQYF
.	TRBD1	TRBV28	16	TRBJ2-6	TGTGCCACCCTCCGACAGGGGGCTAAATCGACCAACGTCCTGACTTTC	CATLRQGAKSTNVLTF
.	.	TRBV28	16	TRBJ2-7	TGTGCCACGGGATATCGTCCTCTGGGCCTACGATTCGAGCAGTACTTC	CATGYRPLGLRFEQYF
.	.	TRBV30	15	TRBJ2-6	TGTGCCTGGGGGGGAGGGGGCTCTGGGGCCAACGTCCTGACTTTC	CAWGGGGSGANVLTF
many	TRBD2	TRBV6-6	14	TRBJ2-7	TGTGCCAGCAGTTACCTCCCAGCGGGAGACGAGCAGTACTTC	CASSYLPAGDEQYF
few	.	TRBV30	12	TRBJ1-2	TGTGCCTGGAGTGTACCGGGTAAAGTGGATACCTTC	CAWSVPGKVDTF
.	TRBD2	TRBV19	15	TRBJ2-7	TGTGCCAGTAGTATAAGCGGGAGGGCCTCCTACGAGCAGTACTTC	CASSISGRASYEQYF
.	.	TRBV10-1	16	TRBJ2-3	TGCGCCAGCAGTAGAAAGTCTCTGGCCAGTTTTGATACGCAGTATTTT	CASSRKSLASFDTQYF
.	.	TRBV7-2	16	TRBJ2-6	TGTGCCAGCAGCTTAGAATGGCTCTCTGGGGCCAACGTCCTGACTTTC	CASSLEWLSGANVLTF
.	.	TRBV4-2	18	TRBJ2-2	TGTGCCAGCAGCGGCCAAACGAACAGATGGTTAAACACCGGGGAGCTGTTTTTT	CASSGQTNRWLNTGELFF
.	TRBD1	TRBV20-1	11	TRBJ1-3	TGCAGTGCCGGACAGGGCGGCACCATATATTTT	CSAGQGGTIYF
.	.	TRBV14	16	TRBJ1-2	TGTGCCAGCAGCCAGGAGCGGACCTACAGGGCCGGAGGCTACACCTTC	CASSQERTYRAGGYTF
.	TRBD1	TRBV7-2	16	TRBJ1-3	TGTGCCAGCAGCTTAGTCGGGACAGGGAACGGAAACACCATATATTTT	CASSLVGTGNGNTIYF